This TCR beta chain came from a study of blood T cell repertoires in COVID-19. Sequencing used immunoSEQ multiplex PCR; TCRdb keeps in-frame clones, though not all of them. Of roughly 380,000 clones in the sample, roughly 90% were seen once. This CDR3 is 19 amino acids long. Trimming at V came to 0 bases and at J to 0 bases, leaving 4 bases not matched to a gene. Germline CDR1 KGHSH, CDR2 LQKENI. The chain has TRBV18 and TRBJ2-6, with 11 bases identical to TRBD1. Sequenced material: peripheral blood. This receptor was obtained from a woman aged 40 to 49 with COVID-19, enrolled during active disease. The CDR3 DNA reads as TGTGCCAGCTCACCACCGGGGACAGGGGGACTCTCTGGGGCCAACGTCCTGACTTTC. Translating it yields CASSPPGTGGLSGANVLTF.